What follows are 18 T cell receptor beta chains derived from one specimen sequenced in a study of glioma-infiltrating T cells. Using RNA template, CDR3s of TCR alpha and beta were amplified with iRepertoire arm-PCR. Each CDR3 protein is one row after TCRdb ran MiXCR on the multiplex PCR reads. Among about 140,000 distinct CDR3 sequences listed, about 39% were seen once. Sequencing was carried out using glioma tissue, nonneoplastic brain tissue, or PBMCs (not recorded which). These receptor sequences come from a human donor with low-grade glioma or glioblastoma, undergoing nonglioma brain surgery, or in good health (not recorded which).

This clonotype was seen only a few times. J is TRBJ2-3 and V is TRBV20-1, with TRBD2 matching over 7 bases. V shed 5 bases and J 6 bases; nucleotides not matched to a gene: 8. The CDR3 covers 13 residues. Germline CDR1 reads DFQATT; CDR2 reads SNEGSKA (reference sequence). CDR3 loop: CSAPGLAADTQYF. DNA of the CDR3: TGCAGTGCTCCGGGGCTAGCGGCGGATACGCAGTATTTT.

This clonotype has just one count. A junction boundary mismatches the germline segment, possibly from a read error. The J gene is TRBJ2-5, the V gene TRBV28; TRBD1 matches 9 bases. The germline V gene encodes CDR1 MDHEN and CDR2 SYDVKM. The CDR3 contains 15 residues. This CDR3 reads CASSETGGGEETRYF. The CDR3 DNA reads TGTGCCAGCAGCGAAACAGGGGGCGGGGAAGAGACCCGGTACTTC.

V gene TRBV20-1 combines with J gene TRBJ2-7, with D perhaps matching TRBD1 (5 bases). Germline V gene sequence: CDR1 DFQATT, CDR2 SNEGSKA (reference sequence). The length of the CDR3 is 13 residues. V dropped 2 bases and J dropped 4 bases, with 12 bases sitting between them. CDR3 sequence: CSARKENRYEQYF. The CDR3 coding sequence is TGCAGTGCTAGAAAAGAGAACAGGTACGAGCAGTACTTC.

The chain uses TRBV20-1 and TRBJ1-1, with D uncertain. CDR1 is DFQATT, CDR2 SNEGSKA, per germline (reference sequence). V lost 0 bases, J lost 11 bases, and 10 bases lay in between. This CDR3 has 11 amino acids. The CDR3 loop reads CSARDQVGAFF. In nucleotides, the CDR3 is TGCAGTGCTAGAGATCAGGTGGGGGCTTTCTTT.

In regard to this clonotype: One end of the junction varies from germline; a read error may be responsible. The genes are TRBV29-1 and TRBJ1-1; 8 nucleotides line up with TRBD1. The germline V gene encodes CDR1 SQVTM and CDR2 ANQGSEA. This CDR3 is built from 12 residues. The CDR3 DNA is TGCAGCGCCGTCACAGGGGGTGCTGAGGCTTTCTTT. It specifies CSAVTGGAEAFF.

The chain couples TRBV4-1 to TRBJ2-7; D is unclear. The germline V gene encodes CDR1 MGHRA and CDR2 YSYEKL. Trimming left V 5 bases short and J 0 bases short, with 11 bases between. This CDR3 region has 14 residues. The CDR3 DNA follows: TGCGCCAGCAGCATCCACGGAAGCTCCTACGAGCAGTACTTC. Translated, it gives CASSIHGSSYEQYF.

J is TRBJ2-1 and V is TRBV2; no firm D call. CDR3 length equals 15 residues. Germline assignment: CDR1 SNHLY and CDR2 FYNNEI. The ends were cut back, 3 bases at V and 0 bases at J, with 9 bases in the middle. The CDR3 region has the DNA TGTGCCAGCAGTGAGAGGCAGAACTCCTACAATGAGCAGTTCTTC. It translates to CASSERQNSYNEQFF. Complete variable domain (other parts from reference TRBV2 and TRBJ2-1): EPEVTQTPSHQVTQMGQEVILRCVPISNHLYFYWYRQILGQKVEFLVSFYNNEISEKSEIFDDQFSVERPDGSNFTLKIRSTKLEDSAMYFCASSERQNSYNEQFFGPGTRLTVL.

This clonotype came up a few times. The chain joins TRBV2 to TRBJ2-3, with 8 nucleotides matching TRBD2. The V and J ends lost 8 bases and 1 base, in that order; junction bases with no gene match: 8. The germline gives CDR1 SNHLY, CDR2 FYNNEI. CDR3 size: 15 residues. The CDR3 DNA sequence: TGTGCCAGCCACCCGCCGGGGGGGGGCACAGATACGCAGTATTTT. Translated, it gives CASHPPGGGTDTQYF.

V gene TRBV6-1 combines with J gene TRBJ2-7, with 7 bases fitting TRBD1. V dropped 6 bases and J dropped 2; count of bases not matched to a gene: 7. This CDR3 comprises 14 residues. Germline-derived CDR1 and CDR2 are MNHNS and SASEGT. CDR3 residues: CASRPGTDAYEQYF. The CDR3 nucleotides are TGTGCCAGCAGACCCGGGACAGACGCCTACGAGCAGTACTTC.

This chain links TRBV6-1 with TRBJ2-1; D unresolved. Looked up from germline, CDR1 is MNHNS and CDR2 is SASEGT. V was shortened by 8 bases and J by 7 bases, with 15 bases between the two germline ends. The CDR3 consists of 13 residues. The CDR3 DNA reads as TGTGCCAGCCGCCCGACGGCCCAGAATGAGCAGTTCTTC. It codes for CASRPTAQNEQFF.

Concerning this clonotype: This may come from a read error, since a much larger clone is one base off. This chain connects TRBV6-2 or TRBV6-3 to TRBJ2-5; possibly TRBD1 for D (6 bases). CDR1 and CDR2 from the germline V gene are MNHEY and SVGEGT. This CDR3 comprises 14 residues. The CDR3 DNA follows: TGTACCAGCAGTGCTCCAGGGGACCTGGAGACCCAGTACTTC. Translating it yields CTSSAPGDLETQYF.

V gene TRBV14 combines with J gene TRBJ1-1; tentatively, D is TRBD1 (6 bases). V was cut by 0 bases and J by 7 bases, with 18 bases left in between. The CDR3 length is 16 residues. CDR1 is SGHDN, CDR2 FVKESK, per germline. CDR3 bases: TGTGCCAGCAGCCAAGAGGGAACTCCGGGACATGATGAAGCTTTCTTT. It encodes CASSQEGTPGHDEAFF.

This clonotype was picked up a small number of times. The chain has TRBV6-9 and TRBJ1-5; 7 bases are shared with TRBD1. This CDR3 is built from 16 residues. Trimming removed 4 bases from V and 1 base from J; junction bases left unmatched: 7. The V gene's germline CDR1 is MNHGY and CDR2 SVAAGI. The CDR3 protein is CASSSHRGGSNQPQHF. CDR3 nucleotides: TGTGCCAGCAGTTCCCACAGGGGAGGGAGCAATCAGCCCCAGCATTTT.

The rearrangement links TRBV7-2 to TRBJ1-1; 7 bases are shared with TRBD1. Germline CDR1 SGHTA, CDR2 FQGNSA. Unmatched junction bases numbered 6, after V lost 5 bases and J lost 0 bases. This CDR3 has 15 amino acids. The CDR3 sequence is CASSERGLLNTEAFF. CDR3 DNA sequence: TGTGCCAGCAGCGAGAGGGGGCTTTTGAACACTGAAGCTTTCTTT.

This clonotype was counted only a few times. The rearrangement links TRBV6-1 to TRBJ2-2, with D maybe TRBD2 (5 bases). Germline V gives CDR1 MNHNS, CDR2 SASEGT. The CDR3 is 14 amino acids. The V end lost 6 bases, the J end lost 3 bases, and 11 bases lay between the germline ends. The CDR3 region is CASRPRRYTGELFF. In DNA, the CDR3 is TGTGCCAGCAGGCCCCGGAGGTACACCGGGGAGCTGTTTTTT.

The chain employs TRBV6-1 and TRBJ2-1, with D perhaps assigned TRBD1 or TRBD2 (5 bases each). Germline CDR1 reads MNHNS; CDR2 reads SASEGT. The CDR3 consists of 16 residues. V lost 6 bases and J 0 bases, leaving 15 bases between the germline ends. CDR3 DNA sequence: TGTGCCAGCAGACAACTAGGGGTTAGCTCCTACAATGAGCAGTTCTTC. It encodes CASRQLGVSSYNEQFF.

About this clonotype itself: Relative to the germline gene, one junction end is altered; a read error may explain this. This chain connects TRBV6-1 to TRBJ1-5; D remains unclear. The CDR3 has 14 residues. In germline, CDR1 is MNHNS, CDR2 SASEGT. The CDR3 spells CASSQSLSNQPKHF. The CDR3 DNA sequence: TGTGCCAGCAGTCAGAGTCTTAGCAATCAGCCCAAGCATTTT.

This clonotype was observed a handful of times. The chain employs TRBV27 and TRBJ2-1; 9 bases map to TRBD1. CDR3 length: 15 residues. CDR1 is MNHEY and CDR2 is SMNVEV in the germline V gene (reference sequence). Trimming removed 4 bases from V and 5 bases from J; junction bases left unmatched: 6. In nucleotides, the CDR3 is TGTGCCAGCAGTTCAACCGGGACAGGGCACAATGAGCAGTTCTTC. Its translation is CASSSTGTGHNEQFF.